The present TCR beta chain was sequenced within a study of T-cell reconstitution after alpha-beta-depleted transplantation in children. Study-wide results and caveats: Several hundred expanded graft clones reportedly gave rise to the alpha-beta T cells present about two months after transplant. Diversity and T-cell counts at one year after transplant derived mostly from new T cells. Surviving recipient cells, namely T cells and thymic progenitors, were the source of high day-60 TCRbeta diversity in some patients.

The germline V and J ends were trimmed by 3 bases and 5 bases, with 10 bases remaining between them. Germline CDR1 MNHEY, CDR2 SMNVEV (reference sequence). CDR3 length equals 13 residues. Comment on this clonotype: Antigen: not known.

Unique molecular identifiers tagged the TCRbeta library. TCRdb fed the PCR reads into MiXCR, producing one record per CDR3 protein. The sample includes just over 950,000 distinct CDR3 sequences, about 26% of them seen just once. The chain employs TRBV27 and TRBJ2-5, with D perhaps being TRBD1 or TRBD2 (5 bases each). The material sequenced was PBMCs, mostly from graft donor cells, taken 360 days after TCRalphabeta/CD19-depleted stem cell transplant. This clonotype originated in a boy less than two years old who had a stem cell transplant for SCID, so the T cells may come from the graft donor. CDR3 sequence reads: CASSFRWGETQYF. The CDR3 region has the DNA TGTGCCAGCAGTTTTCGTTGGGGGGAGACCCAGTACTTC.